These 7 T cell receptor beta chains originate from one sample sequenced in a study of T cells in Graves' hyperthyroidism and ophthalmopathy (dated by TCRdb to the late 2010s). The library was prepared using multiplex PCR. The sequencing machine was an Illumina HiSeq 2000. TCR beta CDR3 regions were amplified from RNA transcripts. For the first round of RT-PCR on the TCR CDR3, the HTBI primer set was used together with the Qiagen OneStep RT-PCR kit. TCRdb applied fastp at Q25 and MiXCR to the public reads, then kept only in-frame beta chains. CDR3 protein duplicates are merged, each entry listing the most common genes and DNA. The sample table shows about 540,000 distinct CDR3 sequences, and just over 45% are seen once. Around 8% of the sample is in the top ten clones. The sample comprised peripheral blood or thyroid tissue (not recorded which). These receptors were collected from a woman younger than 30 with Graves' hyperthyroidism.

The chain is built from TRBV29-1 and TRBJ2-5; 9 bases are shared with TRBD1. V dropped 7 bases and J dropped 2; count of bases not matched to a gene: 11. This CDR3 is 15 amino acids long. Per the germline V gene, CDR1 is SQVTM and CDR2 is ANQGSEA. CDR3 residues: CSARQGGHWQETQYF. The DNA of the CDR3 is TGCAGCGCTAGACAGGGGGGGCACTGGCAAGAGACCCAGTACTTC.

CDR3 amino acids: CASAAGLHNSPLHF. The CDR3 bases are TGTGCCAGCGCAGCGGGACTGCATAATTCACCCCTCCACTTT. The chain links TRBV7-9 to TRBJ1-6; tentative D call: TRBD1 (5 bases). Trimming took 8 bases from V and 5 from J, leaving 13 bases between them. The CDR3 length is 14 residues. Germline CDR1 is SEHNR and CDR2 is FQNEAQ (reference sequence).

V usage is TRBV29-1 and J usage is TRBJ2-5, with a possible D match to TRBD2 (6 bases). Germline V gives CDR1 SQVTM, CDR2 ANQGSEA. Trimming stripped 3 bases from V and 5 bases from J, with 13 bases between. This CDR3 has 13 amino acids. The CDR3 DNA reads TGCAGCGTTGACGCTACGGGAGCTGAGACCCAGTACTTC. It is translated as CSVDATGAETQYF.

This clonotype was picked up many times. CDR3 nucleotides: TGTGCCAGCAGCTTAATAGGACAGAGATACAATTCACCCCTCCACTTT. Its protein is CASSLIGQRYNSPLHF. The gene calls are TRBV13 and TRBJ1-6, with D possibly TRBD1 on 6 matching bases. This CDR3 region has 16 residues. The V gene's germline CDR1 is PRHDT and CDR2 FYEKMQ (reference sequence). Trimming pared 2 bases from V and 7 bases from J, leaving 15 bases between.

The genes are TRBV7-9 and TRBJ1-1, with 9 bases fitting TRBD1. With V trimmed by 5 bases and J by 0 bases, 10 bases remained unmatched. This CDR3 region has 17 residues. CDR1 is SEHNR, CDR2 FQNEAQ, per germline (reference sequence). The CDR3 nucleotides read TGTGCCAGCAGCGACTCCGGACAGGGGTTCGTGAACACTGAAGCTTTCTTT. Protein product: CASSDSGQGFVNTEAFF.

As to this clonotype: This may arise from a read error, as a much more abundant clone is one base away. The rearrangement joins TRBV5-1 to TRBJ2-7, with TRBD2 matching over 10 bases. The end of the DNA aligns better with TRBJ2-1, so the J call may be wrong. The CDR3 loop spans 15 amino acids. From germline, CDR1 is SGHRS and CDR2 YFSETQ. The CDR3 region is CASSLTSGKGYEQFF. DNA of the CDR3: TGCGCCAGCAGCTTAACTAGCGGGAAGGGCTACGAGCAGTTCTTC.

CDR3 bases: TGTGCCAGCAGCCAATACTCATACAGTCAAGGGAGCACTGAAGCTTTCTTT. Translation gives CASSQYSYSQGSTEAFF. The genes are TRBV7-3 and TRBJ1-1; unclear D gene. CDR1 is SGHTA and CDR2 is FQGTGA in the germline V gene. V was cut by 5 bases and J by 4 bases, with 23 bases left in between. There are 17 residues in the CDR3.